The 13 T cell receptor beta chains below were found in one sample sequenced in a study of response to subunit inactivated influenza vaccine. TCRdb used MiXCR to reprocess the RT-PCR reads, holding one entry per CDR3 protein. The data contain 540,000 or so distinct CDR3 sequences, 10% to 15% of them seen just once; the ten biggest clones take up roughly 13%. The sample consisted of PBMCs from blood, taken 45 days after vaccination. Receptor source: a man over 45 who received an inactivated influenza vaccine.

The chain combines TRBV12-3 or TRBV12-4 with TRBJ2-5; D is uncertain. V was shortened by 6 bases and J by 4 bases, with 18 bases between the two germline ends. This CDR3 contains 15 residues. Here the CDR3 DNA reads TGTGCCAGCAGCCCGGCCCCCGGGCCTGGAGAGACCCAGTACTTC. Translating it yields CASSPAPGPGETQYF.

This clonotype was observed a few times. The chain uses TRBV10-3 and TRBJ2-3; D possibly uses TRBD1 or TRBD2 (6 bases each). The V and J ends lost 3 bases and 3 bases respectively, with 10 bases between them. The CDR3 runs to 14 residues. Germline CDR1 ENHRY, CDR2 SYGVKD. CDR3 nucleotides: TGTGCCATCAGTGACGCGGGGACAACAGATACGCAGTATTTT. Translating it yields CAISDAGTTDTQYF.

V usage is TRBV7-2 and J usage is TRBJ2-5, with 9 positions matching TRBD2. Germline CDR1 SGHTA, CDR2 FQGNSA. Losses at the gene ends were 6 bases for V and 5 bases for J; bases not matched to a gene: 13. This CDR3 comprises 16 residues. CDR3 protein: CASRSAREGGRETQYF. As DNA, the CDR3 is TGTGCCAGCAGATCCGCGCGGGAGGGAGGTCGGGAGACCCAGTACTTC. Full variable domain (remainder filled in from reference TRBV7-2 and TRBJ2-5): GAGVSQSPSNKVTEKGKDVELRCDPISGHTALYWYRQSLGQGLEFLIYFQGNSAPDKSGLPSDRFSAERTGGSVSTLTIQRTQQEDSAVYLCASRSAREGGRETQYFGPGTRLLVL.

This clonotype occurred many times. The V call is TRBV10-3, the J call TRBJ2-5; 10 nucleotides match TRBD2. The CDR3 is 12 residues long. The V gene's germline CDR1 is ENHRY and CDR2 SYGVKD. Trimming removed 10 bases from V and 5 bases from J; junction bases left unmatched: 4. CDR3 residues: CATGTSVETQYF. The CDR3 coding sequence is TGTGCCACCGGGACTAGCGTCGAGACCCAGTACTTC.

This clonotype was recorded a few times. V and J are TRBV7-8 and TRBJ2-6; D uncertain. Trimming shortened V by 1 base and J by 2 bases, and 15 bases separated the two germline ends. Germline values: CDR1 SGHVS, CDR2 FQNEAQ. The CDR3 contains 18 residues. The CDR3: CASSLDAGGFAGANVLTF. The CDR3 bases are TGTGCCAGCAGCTTAGATGCAGGCGGCTTCGCTGGGGCCAACGTCCTGACTTTC. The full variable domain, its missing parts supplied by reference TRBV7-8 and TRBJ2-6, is GAGVSQSPRYKVAKRGQDVALRCDPISGHVSLFWYQQALGQGPEFLTYFQNEAQLDKSGLPSDRFFAERPEGSVSTLKIQRTQQEDSAVYLCASSLDAGGFAGANVLTFGAGSRLTVL.

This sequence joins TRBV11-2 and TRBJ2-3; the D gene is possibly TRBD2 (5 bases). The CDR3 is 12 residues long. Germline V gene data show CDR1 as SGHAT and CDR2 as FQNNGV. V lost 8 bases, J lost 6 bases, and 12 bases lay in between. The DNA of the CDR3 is TGTGCCAGCCACGGGGTCGGGGATACGCAGTATTTT. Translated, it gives CASHGVGDTQYF.

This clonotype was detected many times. CDR3 amino acids: CASSFGTGNTGELFF. CDR3 in DNA: TGTGCCAGCAGCTTCGGGACAGGGAACACCGGGGAGCTGTTTTTT. V and J are TRBV7-9 and TRBJ2-2; 8 nucleotides agree with TRBD1. J was trimmed by 1 base and V by 3 bases; bases with no gene match: 1. Germline V gives CDR1 SEHNR, CDR2 FQNEAQ (reference sequence). CDR3 length: 15 residues.

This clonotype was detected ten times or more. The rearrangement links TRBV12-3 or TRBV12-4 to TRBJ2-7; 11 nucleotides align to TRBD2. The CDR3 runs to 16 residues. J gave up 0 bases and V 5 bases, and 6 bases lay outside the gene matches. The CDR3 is CASSQIGLAGSYEQYF. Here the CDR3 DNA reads TGTGCCAGCAGTCAGATAGGACTAGCGGGCTCCTACGAGCAGTACTTC.

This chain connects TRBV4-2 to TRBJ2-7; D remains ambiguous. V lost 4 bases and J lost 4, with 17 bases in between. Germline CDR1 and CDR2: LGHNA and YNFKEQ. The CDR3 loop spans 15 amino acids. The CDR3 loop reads CASSPGPLSYYEQYF. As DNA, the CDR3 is TGTGCCAGCAGCCCCGGGCCCCTGAGCTATTACGAGCAGTACTTC.

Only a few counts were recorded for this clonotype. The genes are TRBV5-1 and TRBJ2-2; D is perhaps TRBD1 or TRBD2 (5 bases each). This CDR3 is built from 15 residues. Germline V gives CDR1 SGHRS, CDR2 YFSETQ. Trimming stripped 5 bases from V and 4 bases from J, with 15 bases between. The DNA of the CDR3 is TGCGCCAGCAGGGGACGCGCGAGCTCCACCGGGGAGCTGTTTTTT. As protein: CASRGRASSTGELFF.

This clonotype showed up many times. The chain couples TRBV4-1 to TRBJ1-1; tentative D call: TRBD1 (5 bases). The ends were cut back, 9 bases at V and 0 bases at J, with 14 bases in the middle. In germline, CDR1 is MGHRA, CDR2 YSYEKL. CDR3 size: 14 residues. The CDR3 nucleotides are TGCGCCAGTAGACAGAGCGCGATGAACACTGAAGCTTTCTTT. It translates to CASRQSAMNTEAFF.

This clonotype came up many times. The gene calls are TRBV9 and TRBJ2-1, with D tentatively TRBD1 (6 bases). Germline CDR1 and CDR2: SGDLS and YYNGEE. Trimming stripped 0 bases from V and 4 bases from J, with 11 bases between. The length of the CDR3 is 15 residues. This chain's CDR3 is CASSVAQGSYNEQFF. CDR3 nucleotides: TGTGCCAGCAGCGTAGCCCAGGGGTCGTACAATGAGCAGTTCTTC.

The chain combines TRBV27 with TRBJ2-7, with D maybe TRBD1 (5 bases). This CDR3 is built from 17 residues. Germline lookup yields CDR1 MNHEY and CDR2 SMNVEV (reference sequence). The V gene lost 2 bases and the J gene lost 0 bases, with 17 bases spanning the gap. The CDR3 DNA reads TGTGCCAGCAGTTTAATAGGGGCCAGGTCTCACTCCTACGAGCAGTACTTC. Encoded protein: CASSLIGARSHSYEQYF.